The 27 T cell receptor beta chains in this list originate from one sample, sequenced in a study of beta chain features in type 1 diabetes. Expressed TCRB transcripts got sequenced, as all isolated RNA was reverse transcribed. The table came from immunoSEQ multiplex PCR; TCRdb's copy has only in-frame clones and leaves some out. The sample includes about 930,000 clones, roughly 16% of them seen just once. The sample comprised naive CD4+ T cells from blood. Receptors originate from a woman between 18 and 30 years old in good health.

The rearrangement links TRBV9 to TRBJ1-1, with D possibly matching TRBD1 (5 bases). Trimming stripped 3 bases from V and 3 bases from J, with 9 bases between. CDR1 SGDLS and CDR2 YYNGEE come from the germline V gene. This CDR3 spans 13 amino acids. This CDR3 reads CASSAGPDTEAFF. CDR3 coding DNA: TGTGCCAGCAGCGCGGGACCGGACACTGAAGCTTTCTTT.

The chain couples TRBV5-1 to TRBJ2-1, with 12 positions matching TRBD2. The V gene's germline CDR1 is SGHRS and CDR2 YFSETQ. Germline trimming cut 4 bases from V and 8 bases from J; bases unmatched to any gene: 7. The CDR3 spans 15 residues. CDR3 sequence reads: CASSQTSGRFDEQFF. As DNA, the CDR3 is TGCGCCAGCAGCCAGACTAGCGGGAGATTCGATGAGCAGTTCTTC. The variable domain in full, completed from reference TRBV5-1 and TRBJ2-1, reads KAGVTQTPRYLIKTRGQQVTLSCSPISGHRSVSWYQQTPGQGLQFLFEYFSETQRNKGNFPGRFSGRQFSNSRSEMNVSTLELGDSALYLCASSQTSGRFDEQFFGPGTRLTVL.

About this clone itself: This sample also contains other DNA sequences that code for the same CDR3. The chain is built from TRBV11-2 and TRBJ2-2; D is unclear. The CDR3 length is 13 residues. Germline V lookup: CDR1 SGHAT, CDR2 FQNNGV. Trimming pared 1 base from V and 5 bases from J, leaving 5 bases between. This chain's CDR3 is CASSLVSTGELFF. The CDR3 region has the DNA TGTGCCAGCAGCTTAGTTAGTACCGGGGAGCTGTTTTTT.

The CDR3: CASSLVGPRDYQNEQFF. CDR3 DNA sequence: TGTGCCAGCAGCTTAGTAGGCCCCCGGGACTACCAAAATGAGCAGTTCTTC. J is TRBJ2-1 and V is TRBV11-1, with 7 bases that match TRBD2. Trimming at V came to 1 base and at J to 7 bases, leaving 13 bases not matched to a gene. This CDR3 comprises 17 residues. Germline-derived CDR1 and CDR2 are SGHAT and FQDESV (reference sequence).

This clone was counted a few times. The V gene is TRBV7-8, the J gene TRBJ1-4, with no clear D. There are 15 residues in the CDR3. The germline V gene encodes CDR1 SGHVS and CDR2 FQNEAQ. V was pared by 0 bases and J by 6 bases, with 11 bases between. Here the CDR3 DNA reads TGTGCCAGCAGCTTAGCTGCGGGCCGGGATGAAAAACTGTTTTTT. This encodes CASSLAAGRDEKLFF.

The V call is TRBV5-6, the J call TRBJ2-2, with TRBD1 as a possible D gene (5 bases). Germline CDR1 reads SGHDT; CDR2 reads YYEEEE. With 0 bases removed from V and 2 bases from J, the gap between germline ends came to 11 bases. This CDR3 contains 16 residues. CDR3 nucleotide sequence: TGTGCCAGCAGCTTGGTTGCAGGGATTAACACCGGGGAGCTGTTTTTT. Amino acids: CASSLVAGINTGELFF.

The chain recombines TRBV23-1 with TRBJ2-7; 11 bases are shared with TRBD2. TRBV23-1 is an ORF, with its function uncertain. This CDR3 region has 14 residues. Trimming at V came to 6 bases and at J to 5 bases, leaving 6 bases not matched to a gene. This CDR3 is CASRLLAGDHEQYF. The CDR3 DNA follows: TGCGCCAGCAGGTTACTAGCGGGAGACCACGAGCAGTACTTC.

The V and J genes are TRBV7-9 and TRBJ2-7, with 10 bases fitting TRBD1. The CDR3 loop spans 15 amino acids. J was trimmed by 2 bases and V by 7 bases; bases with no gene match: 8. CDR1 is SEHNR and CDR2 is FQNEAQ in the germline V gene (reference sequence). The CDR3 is CASNPGQGETYEQYF. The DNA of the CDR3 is TGTGCCAGCAACCCCGGACAGGGGGAGACCTACGAGCAGTACTTC.

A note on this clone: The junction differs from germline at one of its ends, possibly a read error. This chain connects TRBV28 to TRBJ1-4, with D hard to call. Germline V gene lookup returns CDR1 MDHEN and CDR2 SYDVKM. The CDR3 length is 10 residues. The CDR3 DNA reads TGTGCCAGCGGCCAGGTACAACTGTCTTTT. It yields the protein CASGQVQLSF.

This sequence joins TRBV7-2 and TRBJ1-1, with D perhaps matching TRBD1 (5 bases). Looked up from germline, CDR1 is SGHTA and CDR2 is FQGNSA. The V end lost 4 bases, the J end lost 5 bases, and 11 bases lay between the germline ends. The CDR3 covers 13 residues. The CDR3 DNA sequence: TGTGCCAGCAGCTCCGTCCAGGGTACTGAAGCTTTCTTT. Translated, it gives CASSSVQGTEAFF.

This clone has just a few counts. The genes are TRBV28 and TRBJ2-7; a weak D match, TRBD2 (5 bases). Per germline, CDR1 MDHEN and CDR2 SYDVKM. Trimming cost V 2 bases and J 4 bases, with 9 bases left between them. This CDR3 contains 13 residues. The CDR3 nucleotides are TGTGCCAGCAGTTTAACTAGTCTTTACGAGCAGTACTTC. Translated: CASSLTSLYEQYF.

The CDR3 nucleotides are TGTGCCAGCAGCGACAGACAGGGGGCCACCGGGGAGCTGTTTTTT. Translating gives CASSDRQGATGELFF. The V call is TRBV7-9, the J call TRBJ2-2, with 10 bases fitting TRBD1. The CDR3 spans 15 residues. CDR1 is SEHNR and CDR2 is FQNEAQ in the germline V gene (reference sequence). With 5 bases clipped from V and 4 bases from J, the junction kept 4 bases outside the gene matches.

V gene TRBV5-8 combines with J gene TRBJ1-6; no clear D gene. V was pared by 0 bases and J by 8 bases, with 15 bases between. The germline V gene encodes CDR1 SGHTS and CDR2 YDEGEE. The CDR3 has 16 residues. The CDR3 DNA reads TGTGCCAGCAGCTTGGGCAGGCCCGCTTCGGATTCACCCCTCCACTTT. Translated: CASSLGRPASDSPLHF.

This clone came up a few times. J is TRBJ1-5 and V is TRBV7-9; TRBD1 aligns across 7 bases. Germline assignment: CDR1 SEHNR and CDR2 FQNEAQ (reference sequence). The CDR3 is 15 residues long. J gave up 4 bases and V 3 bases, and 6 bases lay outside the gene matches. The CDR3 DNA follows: TGTGCCAGCAGCTTGACAGGGAGTGAAAATCAGCCCCAGCATTTT. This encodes CASSLTGSENQPQHF.

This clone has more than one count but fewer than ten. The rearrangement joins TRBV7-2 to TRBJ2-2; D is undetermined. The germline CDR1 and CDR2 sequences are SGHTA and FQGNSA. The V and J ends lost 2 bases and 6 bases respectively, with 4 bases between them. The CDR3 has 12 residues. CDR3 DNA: TGTGCCAGCAGCTTAACCCCCGGGGAGCTGTTTTTT. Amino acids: CASSLTPGELFF.

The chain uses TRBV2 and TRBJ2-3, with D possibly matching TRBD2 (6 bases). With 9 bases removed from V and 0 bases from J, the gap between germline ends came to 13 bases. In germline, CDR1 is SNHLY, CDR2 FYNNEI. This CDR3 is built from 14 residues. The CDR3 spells CASGQRVSTDTQYF. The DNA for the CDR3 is TGTGCCAGTGGGCAGCGGGTCAGCACAGATACGCAGTATTTT.

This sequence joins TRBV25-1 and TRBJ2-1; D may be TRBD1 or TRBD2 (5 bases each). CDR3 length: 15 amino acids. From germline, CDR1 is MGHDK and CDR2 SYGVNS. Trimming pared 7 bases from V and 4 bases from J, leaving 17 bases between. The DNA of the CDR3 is TGTGCCAGCACCCCCTTGGGGGAACAATACAATGAGCAGTTCTTC. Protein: CASTPLGEQYNEQFF.

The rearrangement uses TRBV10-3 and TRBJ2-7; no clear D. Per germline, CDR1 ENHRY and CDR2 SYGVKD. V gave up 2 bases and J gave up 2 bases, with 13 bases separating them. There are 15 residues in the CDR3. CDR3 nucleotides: TGTGCCATCAGTGAGAATCACAGCCGGCCCTACGAGCAGTACTTC. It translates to CAISENHSRPYEQYF.

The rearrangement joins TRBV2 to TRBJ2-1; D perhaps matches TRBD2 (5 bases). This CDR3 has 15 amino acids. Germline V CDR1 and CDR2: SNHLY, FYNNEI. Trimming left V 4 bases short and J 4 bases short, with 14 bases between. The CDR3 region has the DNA TGTGCCAGCAGTGTGACTACTCCACCTTACAATGAGCAGTTCTTC. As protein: CASSVTTPPYNEQFF.

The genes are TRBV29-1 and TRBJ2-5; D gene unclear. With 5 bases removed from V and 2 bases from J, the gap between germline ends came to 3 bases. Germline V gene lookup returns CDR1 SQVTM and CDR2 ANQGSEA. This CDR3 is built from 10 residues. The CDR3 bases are TGCAGCGTTTCTCAAGAGACCCAGTACTTC. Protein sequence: CSVSQETQYF.

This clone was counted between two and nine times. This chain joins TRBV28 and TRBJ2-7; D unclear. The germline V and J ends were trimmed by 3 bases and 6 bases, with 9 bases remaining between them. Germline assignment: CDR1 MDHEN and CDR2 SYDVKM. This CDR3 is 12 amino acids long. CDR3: CASSLSVSEQYF. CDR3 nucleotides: TGTGCCAGCAGTTTGAGCGTCTCCGAGCAGTACTTC.

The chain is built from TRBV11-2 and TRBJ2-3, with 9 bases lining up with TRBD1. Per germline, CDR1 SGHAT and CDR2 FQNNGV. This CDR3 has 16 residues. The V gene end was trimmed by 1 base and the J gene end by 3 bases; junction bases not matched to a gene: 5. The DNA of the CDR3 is TGTGCCAGCAGCTTAGGACTTGGGACAGGGACAGATACGCAGTATTTT. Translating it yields CASSLGLGTGTDTQYF.

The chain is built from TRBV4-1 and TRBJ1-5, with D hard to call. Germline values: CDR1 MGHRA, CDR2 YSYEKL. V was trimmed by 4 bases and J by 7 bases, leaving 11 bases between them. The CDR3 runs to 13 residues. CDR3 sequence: CASSLTVGQPQHF. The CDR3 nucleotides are TGCGCCAGCAGCCTCACAGTCGGGCAGCCCCAGCATTTT.

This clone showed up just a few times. For the CDR3, the DNA is TGTGCCAGCAGCTTTCTAATAGCGGGAGGGCCCAATGAGCAGTTCTTC. Encoded protein: CASSFLIAGGPNEQFF. The V and J genes are TRBV7-2 and TRBJ2-1; the match to TRBD2 covers 11 bases. The CDR3 covers 16 residues. The trim removed 3 bases at V and 6 bases at J, leaving 7 bases unmatched. Germline loops: CDR1 SGHTA, CDR2 FQGNSA.

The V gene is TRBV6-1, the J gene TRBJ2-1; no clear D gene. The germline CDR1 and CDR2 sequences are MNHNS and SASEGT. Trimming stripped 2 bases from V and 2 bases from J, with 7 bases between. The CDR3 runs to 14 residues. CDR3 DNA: TGTGCCAGCAGTGAACTGGGTCCCTACAATGAGCAGTTCTTC. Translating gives CASSELGPYNEQFF.

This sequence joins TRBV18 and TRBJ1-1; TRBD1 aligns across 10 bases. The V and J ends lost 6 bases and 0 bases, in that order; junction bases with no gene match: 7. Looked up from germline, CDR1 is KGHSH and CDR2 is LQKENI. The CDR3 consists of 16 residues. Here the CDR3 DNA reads TGTGCCAGCTCCCAGGCCGGGACAGGGGTGAACACTGAAGCTTTCTTT. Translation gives CASSQAGTGVNTEAFF.

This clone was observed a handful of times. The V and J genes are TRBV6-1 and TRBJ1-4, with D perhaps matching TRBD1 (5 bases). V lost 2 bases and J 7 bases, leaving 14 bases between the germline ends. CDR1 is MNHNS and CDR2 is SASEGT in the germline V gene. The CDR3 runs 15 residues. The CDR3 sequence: CASSESQGFGEKLFF. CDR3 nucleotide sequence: TGTGCCAGCAGTGAATCCCAGGGTTTCGGTGAAAAACTGTTTTTT.